One and the same sample provided the 8 T cell receptor beta chains below, sequenced in a study of PD-1 blockade in classical Hodgkin lymphoma. Profiling relied on immunoSEQ multiplex PCR, and the TCRdb table lists in-frame clones only, not all of them. The data hold about 31,000 clones, with 65% to 90% observed a single time. After autologous stem cell transplantation all patients relapsed, and prior brentuximab vedotin exposure differed between cohorts. Investigators isolated CD4+ T cells from thawed PBMCs through magnetic negative selection. Sequenced here: CD4+ T cells from blood, sampled at baseline. These receptors came from a human donor with classical Hodgkin lymphoma.

The rearrangement uses TRBV29-1 and TRBJ1-3; maybe TRBD1 (6 bases). From germline, CDR1 is SQVTM and CDR2 ANQGSEA. V was cut by 6 bases and J by 4 bases, with 13 bases left in between. CDR3 length: 13 residues. The CDR3 bases are TGCAGCGTCCTCCTCGGACAGGGAAACACCATATATTTT. It is translated as CSVLLGQGNTIYF.

This clone is a singleton in its sample. The chain has TRBV6-6 and TRBJ2-7; 10 bases line up with TRBD1. V shed 7 bases and J 4 bases; nucleotides not matched to a gene: 7. The CDR3 is 14 residues long. Germline lookup yields CDR1 MNHNY and CDR2 SVGAGI (reference sequence). CDR3 sequence: CASNRPGQGYEQYF. As DNA, the CDR3 is TGTGCCAGCAACCGTCCGGGACAGGGGTACGAGCAGTACTTC.

This clone occurred once. This chain connects TRBV19 to TRBJ2-2; 12 bases fit TRBD2. The CDR3 extends over 16 amino acids. CDR1 LNHDA and CDR2 SQIVND come from the germline V gene (reference sequence). Trimming took 7 bases from V and 5 from J; bases not matched to a gene: 8. The chain's CDR3 is CASTSGRARRTGELFF. The DNA for the CDR3 is TGTGCCAGTACTAGCGGGAGGGCCAGGCGGACCGGGGAGCTGTTTTTT.

The sample holds a few counts of this clone. The chain has TRBV2 and TRBJ1-2; D is undetermined. Germline CDR1 and CDR2: SNHLY and FYNNEI. The CDR3 extends over 15 amino acids. Trimming pared 8 bases from V and 3 bases from J, leaving 19 bases between. The CDR3, as DNA: TGTGCCAGCCACACACCCCCCACATGGGACTATGGCTACACCTTC. Its translation is CASHTPPTWDYGYTF.

This chain joins TRBV7-9 and TRBJ1-2, with D hard to call. Trimming removed 5 bases at V and 4 bases at J, with 17 bases between. The CDR3 covers 15 residues. The germline V gene has CDR1 SEHNR and CDR2 FQNEAQ (reference sequence). CDR3 nucleotides: TGTGCCAGCAGCCCCCGAGGAGGCCTAGGCTATGGCTACACCTTC. Translating it yields CASSPRGGLGYGYTF. The full variable domain, rest sourced from reference TRBV7-9 and TRBJ1-2, is DTGVSQNPRHKITKRGQNVTFRCDPISEHNRLYWYRQTLGQGPEFLTYFQNEAQLEKSRLLSDRFSAERPKGSFSTLEIQRTEQGDSAMYLCASSPRGGLGYGYTFGSGTRLTVV.

This clone was seen more than once but under ten times. This chain links TRBV4-2 with TRBJ1-1; D not certain. Germline V gene sequence: CDR1 LGHNA, CDR2 YNFKEQ. This CDR3 is 14 amino acids long. Trimming cost V 4 bases and J 1 base, with 10 bases left between them. The CDR3: CASSLGSGNTEAFF. DNA for the CDR3: TGTGCCAGCAGCCTGGGAAGCGGGAACACTGAAGCTTTCTTT.

The rearrangement uses TRBV4-2 and TRBJ2-4; 7 positions match TRBD1. Germline V gene sequence: CDR1 LGHNA, CDR2 YNFKEQ. V lost 4 bases and J lost 0; bases outside the gene matches: 15. The CDR3 runs 19 residues. The CDR3 DNA reads as TGTGCCAGCAGCCCCCAGGGATCACAGGGGCCTATAGCCAAAAACATTCAGTACTTC. As protein: CASSPQGSQGPIAKNIQYF.

V usage is TRBV6-5 and J usage is TRBJ2-2; 7 nucleotides agree with TRBD1. The J segment lost 4 bases and the V segment lost 5 bases, leaving 7 bases of the junction unmatched. From germline, CDR1 is MNHEY and CDR2 SVGAGI. The CDR3 totals 15 residues. CDR3 sequence (DNA): TGTGCCAGCAGTCTTGACAGGGCCGGCACCGGGGAGCTGTTTTTT. Translated, it gives CASSLDRAGTGELFF.